This T cell receptor beta chain was sequenced in a study of metastatic and nonmetastatic thyroid tumors. Methods used by the authors: Between-group CDR3 differences, defined by clinicopathological status, yielded a distant-metastasis classifier for papillary thyroid cancer. TCRdb recomputed clones from the PCR reads via MiXCR. The V and J calls follow TCRdb's processing rather than the paper's. This table has about 13,000 clones, around a third appearing once. Patients underwent thyroid surgery, and none had received any treatment before it. The sample holds one count of this clone. Sequenced: tumor tissue. The receptor comes from a male donor with papillary thyroid cancer or a benign thyroid nodule (not recorded which). Some clones in this sample may be carry-over from other donors' samples.

CDR3 sequence (DNA): TGTGCCAGCTCACCGGGACAGGGGTTGAATCAGCCCCAGCATTTT. Protein product: CASSPGQGLNQPQHF. This rearrangement joins TRBV18 to TRBJ1-5, with 10 bases fitting TRBD1. CDR3 length equals 15 residues. Germline values: CDR1 KGHSH, CDR2 LQKENI. The junction had 3 bases not matched to a gene; V was cut back by 3 bases and J by 4 bases.